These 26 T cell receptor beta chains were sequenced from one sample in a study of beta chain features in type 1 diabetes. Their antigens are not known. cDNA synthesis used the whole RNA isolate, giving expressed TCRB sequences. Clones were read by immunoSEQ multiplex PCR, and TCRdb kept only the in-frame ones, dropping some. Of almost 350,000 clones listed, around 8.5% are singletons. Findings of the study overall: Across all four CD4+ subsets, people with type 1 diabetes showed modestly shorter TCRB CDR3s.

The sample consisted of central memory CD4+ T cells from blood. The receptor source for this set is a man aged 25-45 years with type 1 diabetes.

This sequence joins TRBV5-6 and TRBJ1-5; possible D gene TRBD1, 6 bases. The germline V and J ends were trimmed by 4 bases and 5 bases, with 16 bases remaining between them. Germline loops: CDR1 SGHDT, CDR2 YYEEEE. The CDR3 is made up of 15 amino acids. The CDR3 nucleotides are TGTGCCAGCAGCACCCGGGACACAAACTATCAGCCCCAGCATTTT. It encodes CASSTRDTNYQPQHF.

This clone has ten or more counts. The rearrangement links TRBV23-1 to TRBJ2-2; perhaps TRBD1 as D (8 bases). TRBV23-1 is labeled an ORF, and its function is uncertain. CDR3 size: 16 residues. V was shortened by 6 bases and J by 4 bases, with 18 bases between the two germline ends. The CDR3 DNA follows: TGCGCCAGCAGCCCTCGAGCGGGGACAGGCACCGGGGAGCTGTTTTTT. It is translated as CASSPRAGTGTGELFF.

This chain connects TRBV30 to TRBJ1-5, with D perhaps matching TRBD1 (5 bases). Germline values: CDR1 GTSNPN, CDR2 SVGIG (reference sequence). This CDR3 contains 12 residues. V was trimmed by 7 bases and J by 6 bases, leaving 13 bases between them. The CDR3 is CALGPRGQPQHF. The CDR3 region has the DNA TGTGCCTTAGGCCCAAGGGGTCAGCCCCAGCATTTT.

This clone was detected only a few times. The CDR3 DNA reads as TGTGCCAGCAGTTACCGACCGGGACAGAGTAACAATGAGCAGTTCTTC. As protein: CASSYRPGQSNNEQFF. The chain couples TRBV7-9 to TRBJ2-1; 7 bases are a match to TRBD1. CDR3 length equals 16 residues. J lost 5 bases, V lost 6 bases, and 13 bases had no gene match. From germline, CDR1 is SEHNR and CDR2 FQNEAQ (reference sequence).

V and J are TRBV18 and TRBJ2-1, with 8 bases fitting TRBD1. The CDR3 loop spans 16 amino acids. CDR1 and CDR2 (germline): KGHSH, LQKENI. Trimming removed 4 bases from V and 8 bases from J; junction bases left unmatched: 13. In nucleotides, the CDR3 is TGTGCCAGCTCACGATTGGTAACGACAGGGGTCGATGAGCAGTTCTTC. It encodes CASSRLVTTGVDEQFF. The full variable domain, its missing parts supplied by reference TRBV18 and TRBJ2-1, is NAGVMQNPRHLVRRRGQEARLRCSPMKGHSHVYWYRQLPEEGLKFMVYLQKENIIDESGMPKERFSAEFPKEGPSILRIQQVVRGDSAAYFCASSRLVTTGVDEQFFGPGTRLTVL.

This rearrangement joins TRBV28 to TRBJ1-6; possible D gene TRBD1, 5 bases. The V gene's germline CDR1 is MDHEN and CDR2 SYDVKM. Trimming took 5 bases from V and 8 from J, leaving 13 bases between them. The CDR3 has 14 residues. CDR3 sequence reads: CASSRGSSHSPLHF. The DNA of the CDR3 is TGTGCCAGCAGTAGGGGCTCATCCCATTCACCCCTCCACTTT.

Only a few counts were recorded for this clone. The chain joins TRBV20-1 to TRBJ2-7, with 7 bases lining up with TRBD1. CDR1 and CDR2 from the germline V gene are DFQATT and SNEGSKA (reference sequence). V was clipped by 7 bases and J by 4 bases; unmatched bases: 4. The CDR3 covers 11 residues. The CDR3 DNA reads TGCAGTGGAGGGGGCGCGTACGAGCAGTACTTC. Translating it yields CSGGGAYEQYF.

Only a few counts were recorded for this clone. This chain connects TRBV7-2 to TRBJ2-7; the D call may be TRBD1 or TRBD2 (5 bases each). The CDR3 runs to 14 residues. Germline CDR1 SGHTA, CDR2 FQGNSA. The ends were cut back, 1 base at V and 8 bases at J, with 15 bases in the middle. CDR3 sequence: CASSLDRGPAQQYF. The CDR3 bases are TGTGCCAGCAGCTTAGATCGGGGACCGGCCCAGCAGTACTTC.

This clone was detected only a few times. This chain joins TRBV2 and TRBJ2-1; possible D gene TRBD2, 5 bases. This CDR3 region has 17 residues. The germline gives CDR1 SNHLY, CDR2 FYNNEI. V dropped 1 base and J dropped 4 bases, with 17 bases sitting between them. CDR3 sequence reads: CASSEGLGSMRYNEQFF. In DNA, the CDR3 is TGTGCCAGCAGTGAAGGGCTGGGGAGTATGAGGTACAATGAGCAGTTCTTC.

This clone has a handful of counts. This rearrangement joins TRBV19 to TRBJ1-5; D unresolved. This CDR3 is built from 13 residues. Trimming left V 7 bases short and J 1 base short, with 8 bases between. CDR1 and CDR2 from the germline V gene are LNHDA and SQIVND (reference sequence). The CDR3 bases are TGTGCCAGTAAGTGGTCAAGCAATCAGCCCCAGCATTTT. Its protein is CASKWSSNQPQHF.

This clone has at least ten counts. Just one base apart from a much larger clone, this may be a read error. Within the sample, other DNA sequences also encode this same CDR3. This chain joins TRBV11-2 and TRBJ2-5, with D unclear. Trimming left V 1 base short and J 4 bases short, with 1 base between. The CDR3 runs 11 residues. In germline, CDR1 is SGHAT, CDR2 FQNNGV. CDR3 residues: CASSLGETQYF. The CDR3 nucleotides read TGTGCCAGCAGCTTAGGAGAGACCCAGTACTTC.

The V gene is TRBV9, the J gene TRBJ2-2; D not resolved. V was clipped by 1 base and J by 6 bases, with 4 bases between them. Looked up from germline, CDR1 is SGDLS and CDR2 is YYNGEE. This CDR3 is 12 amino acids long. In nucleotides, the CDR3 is TGTGCCAGCAGCGTATTGTCCGGGGAGCTGTTTTTT. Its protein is CASSVLSGELFF. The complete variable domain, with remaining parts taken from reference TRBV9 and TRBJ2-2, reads DSGVTQTPKHLITATGQRVTLRCSPRSGDLSVYWYQQSLDQGLQFLIQYYNGEERAKGNILERFSAQQFPDLHSELNLSSLELGDSALYFCASSVLSGELFFGEGSRLTVL.

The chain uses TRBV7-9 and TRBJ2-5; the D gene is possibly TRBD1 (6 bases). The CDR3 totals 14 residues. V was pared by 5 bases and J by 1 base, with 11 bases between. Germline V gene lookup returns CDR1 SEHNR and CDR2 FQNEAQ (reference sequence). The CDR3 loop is CASSPEGGQETQYF. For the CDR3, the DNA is TGTGCCAGCAGCCCCGAAGGGGGCCAAGAGACCCAGTACTTC.

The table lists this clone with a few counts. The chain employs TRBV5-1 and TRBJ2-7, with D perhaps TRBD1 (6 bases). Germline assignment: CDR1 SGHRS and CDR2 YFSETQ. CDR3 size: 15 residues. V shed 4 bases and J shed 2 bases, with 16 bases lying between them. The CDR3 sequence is CASSVGTRDPYEQYF. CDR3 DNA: TGCGCCAGCAGCGTGGGGACAAGGGATCCCTACGAGCAGTACTTC.

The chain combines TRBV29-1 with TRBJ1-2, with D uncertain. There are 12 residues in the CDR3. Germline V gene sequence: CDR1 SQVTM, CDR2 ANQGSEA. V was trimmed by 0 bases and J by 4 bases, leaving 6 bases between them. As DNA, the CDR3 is TGCAGCGTTGAAGAGTATAGCTATGGCTACACCTTC. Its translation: CSVEEYSYGYTF.

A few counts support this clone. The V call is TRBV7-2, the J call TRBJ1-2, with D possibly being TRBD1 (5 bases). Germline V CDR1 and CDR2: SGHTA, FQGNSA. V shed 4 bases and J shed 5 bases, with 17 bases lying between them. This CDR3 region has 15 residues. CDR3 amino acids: CASSSTAGGRYGYTF. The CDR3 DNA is TGTGCCAGCAGCTCAACCGCCGGGGGAAGGTATGGCTACACCTTC. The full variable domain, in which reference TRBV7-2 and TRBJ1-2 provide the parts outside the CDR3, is GAGVSQSPSNKVTEKGKDVELRCDPISGHTALYWYRQSLGQGLEFLIYFQGNSAPDKSGLPSDRFSAERTGGSVSTLTIQRTQQEDSAVYLCASSSTAGGRYGYTFGSGTRLTVV.

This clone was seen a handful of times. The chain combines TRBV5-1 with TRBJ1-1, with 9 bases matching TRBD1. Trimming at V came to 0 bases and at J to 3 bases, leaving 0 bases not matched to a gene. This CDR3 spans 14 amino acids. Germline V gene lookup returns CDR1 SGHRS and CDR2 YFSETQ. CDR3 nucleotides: TGCGCCAGCAGCTTGGGGGACAGGGACACTGAAGCTTTCTTT. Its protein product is CASSLGDRDTEAFF.

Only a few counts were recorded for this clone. CDR3 DNA: TGTGCCAGCAGCAATAGGCAGCCCCAGCATTTT. It encodes CASSNRQPQHF. The V and J genes are TRBV9 and TRBJ1-5; no definite D call. This CDR3 contains 11 residues. Trimming cost V 4 bases and J 7 bases, with 6 bases left between them. The germline V gene encodes CDR1 SGDLS and CDR2 YYNGEE.

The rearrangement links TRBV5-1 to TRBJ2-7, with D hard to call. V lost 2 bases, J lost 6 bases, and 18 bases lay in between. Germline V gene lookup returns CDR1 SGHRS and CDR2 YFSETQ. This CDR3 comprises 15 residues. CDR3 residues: CASSLGTATYVEQYF. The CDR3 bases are TGCGCCAGCAGCTTAGGAACAGCTACCTACGTCGAGCAGTACTTC.

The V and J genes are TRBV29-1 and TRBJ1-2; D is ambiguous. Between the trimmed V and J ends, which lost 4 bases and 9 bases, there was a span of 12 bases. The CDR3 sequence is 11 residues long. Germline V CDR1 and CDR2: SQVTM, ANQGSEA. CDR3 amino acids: CSVVVGGSYTF. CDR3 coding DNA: TGCAGCGTTGTGGTGGGAGGTAGCTACACCTTC.

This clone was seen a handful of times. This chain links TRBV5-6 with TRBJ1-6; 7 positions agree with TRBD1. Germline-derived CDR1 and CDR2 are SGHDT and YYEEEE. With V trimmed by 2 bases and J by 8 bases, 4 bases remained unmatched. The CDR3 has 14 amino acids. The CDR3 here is CASSFYRGHSPLHF. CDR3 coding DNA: TGTGCCAGCAGCTTCTACAGGGGTCATTCACCCCTCCACTTT. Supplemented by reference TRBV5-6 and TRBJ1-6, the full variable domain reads DAGVTQSPTHLIKTRGQQVTLRCSPKSGHDTVSWYQQALGQGPQFIFQYYEEEERQRGNFPDRFSGHQFPNYSSELNVNALLLGDSALYLCASSFYRGHSPLHFGNGTRLTVT.

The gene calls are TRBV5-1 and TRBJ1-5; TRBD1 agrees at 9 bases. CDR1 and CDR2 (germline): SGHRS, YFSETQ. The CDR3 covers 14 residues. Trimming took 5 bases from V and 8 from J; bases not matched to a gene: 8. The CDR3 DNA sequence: TGCGCCAGCAGAGAACGACAGGGGGGTGAGCCCCAGCATTTT. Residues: CASRERQGGEPQHF.

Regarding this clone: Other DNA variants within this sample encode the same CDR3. The CDR3 here is CASSAQAQETQYF. CDR3 bases: TGCGCCAGCAGTGCCCAAGCCCAAGAGACCCAGTACTTC. The chain carries TRBV10-1 and TRBJ2-5; no clear D. V lost 4 bases to trimming and J lost 1 base, with 7 bases between them. Germline CDR1 is WNHNN and CDR2 is SYGVQD (reference sequence). This CDR3 has 13 amino acids.

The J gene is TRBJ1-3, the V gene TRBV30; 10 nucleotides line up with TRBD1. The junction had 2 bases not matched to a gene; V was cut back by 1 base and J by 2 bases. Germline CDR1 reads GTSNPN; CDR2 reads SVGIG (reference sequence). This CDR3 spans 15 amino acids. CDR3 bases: TGTGCCTGGAGTGCCGGGACAGGGGCTGGAAACACCATATATTTT. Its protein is CAWSAGTGAGNTIYF.

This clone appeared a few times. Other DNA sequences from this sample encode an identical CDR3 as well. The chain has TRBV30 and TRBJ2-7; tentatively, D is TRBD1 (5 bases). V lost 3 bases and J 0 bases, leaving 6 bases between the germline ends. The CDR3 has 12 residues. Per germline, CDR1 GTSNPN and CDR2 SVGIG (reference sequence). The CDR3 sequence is CAWSRDSYEQYF. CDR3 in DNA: TGTGCCTGGAGCAGGGACTCCTACGAGCAGTACTTC.

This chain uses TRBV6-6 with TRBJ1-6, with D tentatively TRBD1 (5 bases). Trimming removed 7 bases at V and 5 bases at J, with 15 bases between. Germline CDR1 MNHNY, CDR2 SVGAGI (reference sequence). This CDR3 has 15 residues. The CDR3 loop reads CASTTETAHNSPLHF. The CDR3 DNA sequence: TGTGCCAGCACCACCGAGACAGCACATAATTCACCCCTCCACTTT.